Listed here are 20 T cell receptor beta chains from one sample, sequenced in a study of shared clonotypes between healthy human individuals (TCRdb year 2020). CD8 naive samples consisted of CD45RO-negative cells that were positively selected for CCR7, yielding a CD45RA+CCR7+ population without TemRA cells. Receptors were amplified or captured by the immunoSEQ multiplex PCR assay. Imported from immuneACCESS, the table was reduced by TCRdb to in-frame sequences with V and J called. These copies leave out some clones; in studies compared against another copy, an unresolved V gene accounts for under half, and the cause of the remainder is not known. Counted in this sample were 1.5 million to 2.5 million clones; about 95% of them appeared once. Approximately 1.2% of the sample rests with the top ten. The material sequenced was naive CD8+ T cells sorted from blood. The cell subset or site label, as the study defines it: CD45RA+CCR7+. These receptors came from a man aged 18 to 30 in good health.

The rearrangement joins TRBV14 to TRBJ2-1; a possible D gene is TRBD2 (5 bases). CDR3 size: 14 residues. Trimming removed 7 bases from V and 8 bases from J, with 18 bases in between. In germline, CDR1 is SGHDN, CDR2 FVKESK. The CDR3 region is CASTHLPGGDEQFF. For the CDR3, the DNA is TGTGCCAGCACCCACCTTCCAGGAGGCGATGAGCAGTTCTTC.

The V and J genes are TRBV7-9 and TRBJ2-7; TRBD2 matches 10 bases. V lost 4 bases to trimming and J lost 0 bases; unmatched junction nucleotides: 6. Germline V gene sequence: CDR1 SEHNR, CDR2 FQNEAQ (reference sequence). The CDR3 runs to 16 residues. The CDR3 is CASSSLAGASSYEQYF. In DNA, the CDR3 is TGTGCCAGCAGCTCTCTAGCGGGAGCGAGCTCCTACGAGCAGTACTTC. Full variable domain (missing parts from reference TRBV7-9 and TRBJ2-7): DTGVSQNPRHKITKRGQNVTFRCDPISEHNRLYWYRQTLGQGPEFLTYFQNEAQLEKSRLLSDRFSAERPKGSFSTLEIQRTEQGDSAMYLCASSSLAGASSYEQYFGPGTRLTVT.

The chain recombines TRBV20-1 with TRBJ2-2; 7 nucleotides agree with TRBD1. Losses at the gene ends were 6 bases for V and 7 bases for J; bases not matched to a gene: 2. The CDR3 is made up of 11 amino acids. Germline lookup yields CDR1 DFQATT and CDR2 SNEGSKA (reference sequence). The CDR3 DNA follows: TGCAGTGCAACAGGGGTCGGGGAGCTGTTTTTT. Translating gives CSATGVGELFF.

This clone has a handful of counts. This rearrangement joins TRBV7-8 to TRBJ1-6; D may be TRBD1 (6 bases). The V gene lost 2 bases and the J gene lost 4 bases, with 6 bases spanning the gap. The CDR3 contains 14 residues. Germline assignment: CDR1 SGHVS and CDR2 FQNEAQ. The CDR3 reads CASSLTGYNSPLHF. The CDR3 region has the DNA TGTGCCAGCAGCTTAACAGGGTATAATTCACCCCTCCACTTT.

This rearrangement joins TRBV6-1 to TRBJ1-4; unclear D gene. Trimming took 1 base from V and 7 from J, leaving 13 bases between them. This CDR3 has 15 amino acids. CDR1 MNHNS and CDR2 SASEGT come from the germline V gene. CDR3 DNA sequence: TGTGCCAGCAGTGAAGTCCGAGGGTTGGGTGAAAAACTGTTTTTT. It yields the protein CASSEVRGLGEKLFF.

This chain uses TRBV6-5 with TRBJ2-7, with 9 bases that match TRBD1. The CDR3 is 15 amino acids. The V and J ends lost 0 bases and 3 bases, in that order; junction bases with no gene match: 3. Germline V gene lookup returns CDR1 MNHEY and CDR2 SVGAGI. This CDR3 reads CASSYSGQGNYEQYF. In DNA form, the CDR3 reads TGTGCCAGCAGTTACTCTGGACAGGGGAACTACGAGCAGTACTTC.

The chain couples TRBV9 to TRBJ1-5; tentatively, D is TRBD1 (5 bases). V shed 4 bases and J shed 7 bases, with 18 bases lying between them. Germline V lookup: CDR1 SGDLS, CDR2 YYNGEE. CDR3 length: 15 residues. CDR3 nucleotides: TGTGCCAGCAGCCCCCACTCGGGACTTGACCAGCCCCAGCATTTT. It yields the protein CASSPHSGLDQPQHF.

This chain connects TRBV4-3 to TRBJ1-2, with D unclear. The germline CDR1 and CDR2 sequences are LGHNA and YSLEER. Trimming pared 0 bases from V and 4 bases from J, leaving 12 bases between. The CDR3 has 15 amino acids. DNA of the CDR3: TGCGCCAGCAGCCAAGATCGCACCCAGCCCTATGGCTACACCTTC. Translated, it gives CASSQDRTQPYGYTF.

The chain combines TRBV2 with TRBJ2-1; no clear D gene. This CDR3 is built from 14 residues. Germline lookup yields CDR1 SNHLY and CDR2 FYNNEI. The V end was cut by 10 bases, the J end by 0 bases, with 13 bases between. The CDR3 reads CATLSGSSYNEQFF. CDR3 bases: TGTGCCACCTTAAGTGGTAGCTCCTACAATGAGCAGTTCTTC. Drawing the rest from reference TRBV2 and TRBJ2-1, the complete variable domain is EPEVTQTPSHQVTQMGQEVILRCVPISNHLYFYWYRQILGQKVEFLVSFYNNEISEKSEIFDDQFSVERPDGSNFTLKIRSTKLEDSAMYFCATLSGSSYNEQFFGPGTRLTVL.

The chain joins TRBV5-1 to TRBJ1-1; D ambiguous. V was shortened by 4 bases and J by 2 bases, with 9 bases between the two germline ends. The CDR3 spans 13 residues. The germline V gene encodes CDR1 SGHRS and CDR2 YFSETQ. This chain's CDR3 is CASSLLPNTEAFF. CDR3 in DNA: TGCGCCAGCAGCCTTCTTCCCAACACTGAAGCTTTCTTT.

The chain has TRBV9 and TRBJ2-7; D call uncertain. This CDR3 has 15 amino acids. Germline loops: CDR1 SGDLS, CDR2 YYNGEE. V lost 0 bases and J lost 2, with 12 bases in between. The CDR3 sequence is CASSVGSSFAYEQYF. CDR3 bases: TGTGCCAGCAGCGTAGGTAGTAGCTTCGCCTACGAGCAGTACTTC.

The chain has TRBV7-9 and TRBJ2-7, with TRBD2 identical over 8 bases. Trimming cost V 1 base and J 5 bases; bases outside gene matches: 13. The germline V gene encodes CDR1 SEHNR and CDR2 FQNEAQ (reference sequence). This CDR3 region has 17 residues. CDR3 bases: TGTGCCAGCAGCTTAGTTGCGGGGTGGGGACTAGTGGACGAGCAGTACTTC. This gives the protein CASSLVAGWGLVDEQYF.

The chain links TRBV5-8 to TRBJ2-1; 15 positions match TRBD2. After removal of 6 bases from V and 7 bases from J, the junction contained 8 bases not matched to a gene. The CDR3 loop spans 16 amino acids. Germline loops: CDR1 SGHTS, CDR2 YDEGEE. Written as DNA, the CDR3 is TGTGCCAGCACCGGACTAGCGGGAGGGCCGGGGAATGAGCAGTTCTTC. It codes for CASTGLAGGPGNEQFF.

The chain joins TRBV7-9 to TRBJ2-3; D gene ambiguous. Trimming took 1 base from V and 1 from J, leaving 9 bases between them. CDR3 size: 15 residues. Germline V gives CDR1 SEHNR, CDR2 FQNEAQ (reference sequence). The CDR3 loop reads CASSLGDPGTDTQYF. The DNA for the CDR3 is TGTGCCAGCAGCTTAGGGGATCCTGGCACAGATACGCAGTATTTT. The variable domain in full, with the rest retrieved from reference TRBV7-9 and TRBJ2-3, is DTGVSQNPRHKITKRGQNVTFRCDPISEHNRLYWYRQTLGQGPEFLTYFQNEAQLEKSRLLSDRFSAERPKGSFSTLEIQRTEQGDSAMYLCASSLGDPGTDTQYFGPGTRLTVL.

The chain combines TRBV5-1 with TRBJ2-1, with D tentatively TRBD1 (6 bases). CDR3 size: 14 residues. Germline V gene sequence: CDR1 SGHRS, CDR2 YFSETQ. The germline V and J ends were trimmed by 4 bases and 2 bases, with 10 bases remaining between them. CDR3: CASSLGTPYNEQFF. In DNA, the CDR3 is TGCGCCAGCAGCCTGGGGACACCCTACAATGAGCAGTTCTTC.

The rearrangement joins TRBV11-2 to TRBJ2-3; D may be TRBD1 (6 bases). The CDR3 covers 15 residues. Germline CDR1 is SGHAT and CDR2 is FQNNGV. Trimming took 3 bases from V and 0 from J, leaving 10 bases between them. CDR3 region: CASSFMGASTDTQYF. The CDR3 DNA follows: TGTGCCAGCAGCTTTATGGGGGCCAGCACAGATACGCAGTATTTT.

The table lists this clone with a few counts. In nucleotides, the CDR3 is TGTGCCAGCAGCCCTATGGGGGATGGCTACACCTTC. Amino acids: CASSPMGDGYTF. The chain employs TRBV5-6 and TRBJ1-2, with D perhaps matching TRBD1 (5 bases). CDR1 is SGHDT and CDR2 is YYEEEE in the germline V gene. The V end was cut by 4 bases, the J end by 6 bases, with 10 bases between. The CDR3 totals 12 residues.

The gene calls are TRBV7-9 and TRBJ2-3; no definite D call. In germline, CDR1 is SEHNR, CDR2 FQNEAQ (reference sequence). The V end was cut by 4 bases, the J end by 3 bases, with 11 bases between. This CDR3 is 14 amino acids long. CDR3 nucleotide sequence: TGTGCCAGCAGCTCCAACACAGAAACAGATACGCAGTATTTT. This sequence encodes CASSSNTETDTQYF.

The chain recombines TRBV2 with TRBJ1-1; D perhaps matches TRBD1 (5 bases). V was trimmed by 3 bases and J by 5 bases, leaving 19 bases between them. CDR1 is SNHLY and CDR2 is FYNNEI in the germline V gene. The CDR3 covers 16 residues. The CDR3 reads CASSEYLTGGLTEAFF. The CDR3 DNA sequence: TGTGCCAGCAGTGAGTATCTAACAGGCGGCCTTACTGAAGCTTTCTTT. Filled out from reference TRBV2 and TRBJ1-1, the complete variable domain reads EPEVTQTPSHQVTQMGQEVILRCVPISNHLYFYWYRQILGQKVEFLVSFYNNEISEKSEIFDDQFSVERPDGSNFTLKIRSTKLEDSAMYFCASSEYLTGGLTEAFFGQGTRLTVV.

This chain links TRBV11-3 with TRBJ2-7; D gene ambiguous. Germline V gives CDR1 SGHNT, CDR2 YENEEA. There are 15 residues in the CDR3. Trimming cost V 0 bases and J 2 bases, with 11 bases left between them. CDR3 protein: CASSLDSGPPYEQYF. For the CDR3, the DNA is TGTGCCAGCAGCTTAGATTCGGGCCCGCCCTACGAGCAGTACTTC.